What follows are 24 T cell receptor beta chains derived from one specimen sequenced in a study of CD8 T cells in Susac syndrome. The RNA, about 0.45 to 1 ug, was put through reverse transcription using random hexamers. Using its own MiXCR run on the immunoSEQ multiplex PCR reads, TCRdb lists one record per CDR3 protein. The repertoire includes 95,000 or so distinct CDR3 sequences, 85% to 95% of them detected once, and roughly 0.3% sits in the top ten. The specimen sequenced was CD8+ T cells from PBMCs. All receptors come from a human donor in good health.

V is TRBV6-5 and J is TRBJ2-4, with a tentative D call TRBD1 (5 bases). V was cut by 2 bases and J by 0 bases, with 11 bases left in between. The germline CDR1 and CDR2 sequences are MNHEY and SVGAGI. There are 16 residues in the CDR3. The CDR3 protein is CASSYDSPLAKNIQYF. The CDR3 DNA reads TGTGCCAGCAGTTACGACAGTCCTTTAGCCAAAAACATTCAGTACTTC.

The rearrangement links TRBV5-6 to TRBJ2-1; no firm D call. The CDR3 totals 14 residues. Between the trimmed V and J ends, which lost 0 bases and 7 bases, there was a span of 11 bases. The germline gives CDR1 SGHDT, CDR2 YYEEEE. The CDR3 here is CASSLAGLVNEQFF. The CDR3 DNA sequence: TGTGCCAGCAGCTTGGCCGGGCTGGTTAATGAGCAGTTCTTC.

This chain joins TRBV5-1 and TRBJ1-6; the D is unclear. V was clipped by 1 base and J by 7 bases, with 12 bases between them. The length of the CDR3 is 15 residues. CDR1 and CDR2 (germline): SGHRS, YFSETQ. CDR3 protein: CASSLFFGWNSPLHF. CDR3 sequence (DNA): TGCGCCAGCAGCTTGTTCTTCGGTTGGAATTCACCCCTCCACTTT. Full variable domain (missing parts from reference TRBV5-1 and TRBJ1-6): KAGVTQTPRYLIKTRGQQVTLSCSPISGHRSVSWYQQTPGQGLQFLFEYFSETQRNKGNFPGRFSGRQFSNSRSEMNVSTLELGDSALYLCASSLFFGWNSPLHFGNGTRLTVT.

The chain has TRBV18 and TRBJ1-2, with D perhaps matching TRBD1 (5 bases). The germline V gene has CDR1 KGHSH and CDR2 LQKENI. Trimming took 0 bases from V and 4 from J, leaving 15 bases between them. The CDR3 covers 16 residues. The CDR3 spells CASSPPKGSLGYGYTF. For the CDR3, the DNA is TGTGCCAGCTCACCACCGAAGGGGAGTCTAGGCTATGGCTACACCTTC.

V usage is TRBV29-1 and J usage is TRBJ2-5; 10 nucleotides agree with TRBD1. Germline values: CDR1 SQVTM, CDR2 ANQGSEA. V lost 0 bases, J lost 10 bases, and 14 bases stayed unmatched. The CDR3 is made up of 16 amino acids. The CDR3 DNA sequence: TGCAGCGTTGAAGATCTGTCGGGACAGGGGACCGAGGTCCAGTACTTC. This codes for CSVEDLSGQGTEVQYF.

The chain carries TRBV6-1 and TRBJ2-2, with 10 nucleotides matching TRBD2. This CDR3 region has 17 residues. CDR1 and CDR2 from the germline V gene are MNHNS and SASEGT. Trimming cost V 5 bases and J 3 bases; bases outside gene matches: 9. Here the CDR3 DNA reads TGTGCCAGCAGTACCCCCCGGCTAGCGGGGGACACCGGGGAGCTGTTTTTT. Translating gives CASSTPRLAGDTGELFF.

The CDR3 DNA is TGTGCCAGCAGTTTGCTGGACAGGGCCTACGAGCAGTACTTC. Protein sequence: CASSLLDRAYEQYF. The genes are TRBV27 and TRBJ2-7, with TRBD1 matching over 8 bases. J gave up 2 bases and V 3 bases, and 3 bases lay outside the gene matches. The CDR3 spans 14 residues. Germline CDR1 reads MNHEY; CDR2 reads SMNVEV (reference sequence).

The rearrangement joins TRBV5-1 to TRBJ2-7; 15 bases agree with TRBD2. The CDR3 loop spans 15 amino acids. Germline V CDR1 and CDR2: SGHRS, YFSETQ. J was trimmed by 5 bases and V by 4 bases; bases with no gene match: 4. In nucleotides, the CDR3 is TGCGCCAGCAGCCCCGGGACTAGCGGGGGGAACGAGCAGTACTTC. Translating gives CASSPGTSGGNEQYF.

This chain uses TRBV12-3 or TRBV12-4 with TRBJ2-7, with a tentative D call TRBD1 (5 bases). The germline V and J ends were trimmed by 8 bases and 4 bases, with 12 bases remaining between them. The CDR3 covers 12 residues. CDR3 coding DNA: TGTGCCAGCGGTTACCCAGGGTACGAGCAGTACTTC. It yields the protein CASGYPGYEQYF.

This rearrangement joins TRBV27 to TRBJ1-5, with D unresolved. Trimming cost V 10 bases and J 6 bases, with 16 bases left between them. This CDR3 contains 13 residues. Germline values: CDR1 MNHEY, CDR2 SMNVEV (reference sequence). The CDR3 DNA reads TGTGCCACACGGGTGGCAGCTTTTCAGCCCCAGCATTTT. Protein sequence: CATRVAAFQPQHF.

This chain links TRBV7-9 with TRBJ2-1; D is ambiguous. CDR1 is SEHNR and CDR2 is FQNEAQ in the germline V gene (reference sequence). CDR3 length: 14 amino acids. V was cut by 2 bases and J by 8 bases, with 13 bases left in between. CDR3 DNA sequence: TGTGCCAGCAGCTTAACTGCCCTGGATGATGAGCAGTTCTTC. Translation gives CASSLTALDDEQFF.

The chain employs TRBV30 and TRBJ2-2; D uncertain. Trimming stripped 4 bases from V and 4 bases from J, with 7 bases between. This CDR3 is built from 12 residues. CDR1 is GTSNPN and CDR2 is SVGIG in the germline V gene (reference sequence). CDR3 sequence reads: CAWTRLTGELFF. For the CDR3, the DNA is TGTGCCTGGACACGTCTCACCGGGGAGCTGTTTTTT.

This clonotype was seen just once. The V and J genes are TRBV5-6 and TRBJ2-7; 7 nucleotides align to TRBD1. The CDR3 runs 15 residues. Germline trimming cut 6 bases from V and 5 bases from J; bases unmatched to any gene: 14. The germline gives CDR1 SGHDT, CDR2 YYEEEE. CDR3 amino acids: CASTFLVGQNHEQYF. As DNA, the CDR3 is TGTGCCAGCACCTTCCTCGTGGGACAGAACCACGAGCAGTACTTC.

This chain connects TRBV5-4 to TRBJ2-7; D call uncertain. Germline V CDR1 and CDR2: SGHNT, YYREEE (reference sequence). The CDR3 contains 13 residues. Trimming left V 2 bases short and J 2 bases short, with 8 bases between. The CDR3 region is CASSFKETYEQYF. CDR3 nucleotide sequence: TGTGCCAGCAGCTTCAAGGAGACCTACGAGCAGTACTTC.

This rearrangement joins TRBV5-1 to TRBJ1-1, with 8 bases fitting TRBD1. The CDR3 consists of 17 residues. The V and J ends lost 1 base and 0 bases, in that order; junction bases with no gene match: 8. CDR1 is SGHRS, CDR2 YFSETQ, per germline. CDR3 protein: CASSLSGTGYMNTEAFF. Written as DNA, the CDR3 is TGCGCCAGCAGCTTGTCCGGGACAGGTTATATGAACACTGAAGCTTTCTTT.

The chain couples TRBV29-1 to TRBJ2-3; D might be TRBD2 (6 bases). This CDR3 has 14 amino acids. From germline, CDR1 is SQVTM and CDR2 ANQGSEA. Trimming took off 5 bases at V and 6 bases at J, with 18 bases between the two ends. CDR3 bases: TGCAGCGTTCCAACCGGGGCCGGGAGCGATACGCAGTATTTT. Its translation is CSVPTGAGSDTQYF.

The genes are TRBV20-1 and TRBJ2-3; 9 nucleotides line up with TRBD1. The CDR3 is made up of 16 amino acids. The germline gives CDR1 DFQATT, CDR2 SNEGSKA (reference sequence). V lost 0 bases to trimming and J lost 0 bases; unmatched junction nucleotides: 4. CDR3 sequence: CSARDTGTGSTDTQYF. CDR3 nucleotides: TGCAGTGCTAGAGATACCGGGACAGGGAGCACAGATACGCAGTATTTT.

The chain carries TRBV7-8 and TRBJ2-5, with TRBD2 matching 9 bases. CDR1 is SGHVS and CDR2 is FQNEAQ in the germline V gene. The ends lost 5 bases at V and 7 bases at J; junction bases unmatched: 17. The CDR3 length is 17 residues. The CDR3 coding sequence is TGTGCCAGCAGCCCTAGTAGAGGCGGGGGGGGAATCGGGACCCAGTACTTC. It is translated as CASSPSRGGGGIGTQYF.

V and J are TRBV29-1 and TRBJ1-2; 7 nucleotides align to TRBD1. V lost 0 bases to trimming and J lost 3 bases; unmatched junction nucleotides: 1. The CDR3 totals 13 residues. Germline V gene data show CDR1 as SQVTM and CDR2 as ANQGSEA. The CDR3 nucleotides read TGCAGCGTTGAAGACGACAGGGACTATGGCTACACCTTC. Protein: CSVEDDRDYGYTF.

There are a few counts of this clonotype. The gene calls are TRBV7-9 and TRBJ2-3; D remains unclear. Trimming shortened V by 5 bases and J by 0 bases, and 12 bases separated the two germline ends. The CDR3 is 15 residues long. Germline CDR1 and CDR2: SEHNR and FQNEAQ (reference sequence). Here the CDR3 DNA reads TGTGCCAGCAGCCCCTCGGGCGTTAGCACAGATACGCAGTATTTT. This sequence encodes CASSPSGVSTDTQYF.

The chain recombines TRBV7-9 with TRBJ2-7; 7 nucleotides line up with TRBD1. The ends lost 2 bases at V and 4 bases at J; junction bases unmatched: 5. There are 14 residues in the CDR3. Germline values: CDR1 SEHNR, CDR2 FQNEAQ (reference sequence). CDR3: CASSLRGGVYEQYF. The CDR3 DNA sequence: TGTGCCAGCAGCTTAAGAGGGGGCGTGTACGAGCAGTACTTC.

CDR3 protein: CASSPRGAEYTEAFF. The CDR3, as DNA: TGCGCCAGCAGCCCGCGGGGTGCTGAGTACACTGAAGCTTTCTTT. The chain is built from TRBV5-1 and TRBJ1-1; D is unresolved. Trimming took off 4 bases at V and 3 bases at J, with 16 bases between the two ends. Per the germline V gene, CDR1 is SGHRS and CDR2 is YFSETQ. The CDR3 sequence is 15 residues long.

This chain joins TRBV7-9 and TRBJ2-1; 7 bases agree with TRBD2. With V trimmed by 5 bases and J by 7 bases, 11 bases remained unmatched. The CDR3 contains 15 residues. Germline loops: CDR1 SEHNR, CDR2 FQNEAQ (reference sequence). The CDR3 reads CASSIGTTFLNEQFF. The CDR3 DNA follows: TGTGCCAGCAGCATCGGGACTACCTTTTTGAATGAGCAGTTCTTC.

The J gene is TRBJ2-1, the V gene TRBV27; 11 bases align to TRBD2. This CDR3 has 18 residues. The germline gives CDR1 MNHEY, CDR2 SMNVEV (reference sequence). Trimming took 4 bases from V and 0 from J; bases not matched to a gene: 8. CDR3 nucleotide sequence: TGTGCCAGCAGTTCGGCCCTAGCGGGGGGAACCTCCTACAATGAGCAGTTCTTC. It is translated as CASSSALAGGTSYNEQFF.